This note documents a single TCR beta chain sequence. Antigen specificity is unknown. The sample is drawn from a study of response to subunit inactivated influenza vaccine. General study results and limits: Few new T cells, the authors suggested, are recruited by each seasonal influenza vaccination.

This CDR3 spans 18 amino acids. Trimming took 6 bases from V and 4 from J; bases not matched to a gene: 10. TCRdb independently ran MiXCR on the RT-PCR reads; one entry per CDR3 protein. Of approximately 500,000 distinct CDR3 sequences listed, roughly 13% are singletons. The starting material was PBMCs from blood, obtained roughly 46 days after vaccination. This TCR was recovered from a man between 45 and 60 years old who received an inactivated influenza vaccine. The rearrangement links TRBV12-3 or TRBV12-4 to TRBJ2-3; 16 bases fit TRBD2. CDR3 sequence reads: CASRAPGLAGGLADTQYF. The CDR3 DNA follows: TGTGCCAGCAGAGCCCCGGGACTAGCGGGGGGGCTTGCAGATACGCAGTATTTT.